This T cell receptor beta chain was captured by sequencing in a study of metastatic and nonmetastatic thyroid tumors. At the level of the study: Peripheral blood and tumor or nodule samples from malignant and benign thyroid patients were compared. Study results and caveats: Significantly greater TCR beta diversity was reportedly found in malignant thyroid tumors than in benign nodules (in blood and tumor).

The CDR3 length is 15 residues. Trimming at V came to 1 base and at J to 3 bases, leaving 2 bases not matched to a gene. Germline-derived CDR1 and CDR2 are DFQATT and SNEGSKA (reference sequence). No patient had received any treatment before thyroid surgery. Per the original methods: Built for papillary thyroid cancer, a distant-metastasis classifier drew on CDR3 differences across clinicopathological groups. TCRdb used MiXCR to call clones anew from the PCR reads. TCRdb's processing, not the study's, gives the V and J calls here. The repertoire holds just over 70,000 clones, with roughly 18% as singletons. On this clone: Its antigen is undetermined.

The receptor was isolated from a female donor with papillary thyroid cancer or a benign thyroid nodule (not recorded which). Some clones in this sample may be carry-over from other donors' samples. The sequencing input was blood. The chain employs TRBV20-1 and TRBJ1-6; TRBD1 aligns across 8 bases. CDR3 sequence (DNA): TGCAGTGCTAGAGGACAGGGGAGCTATAATTCACCCCTCCACTTT. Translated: CSARGQGSYNSPLHF.